The present entry profiles one TCR beta chain with its context. The CDR3 is 16 amino acids. The ends lost 2 bases at V and 6 bases at J; junction bases unmatched: 11. CDR1 and CDR2 from the germline V gene are SGHTA and FQGNSA. The sample is drawn from a study of graft-versus-host responses after intestinal transplantation. The table came from immunoSEQ multiplex PCR; TCRdb's copy has only in-frame clones and leaves some out. Of 35,000 to 40,000 clones in the sample, 87% were seen once. The starting material, graft tissue, was processed to release intraepithelial and lamina propria lymphocytes. Sequences were derived from ileum tissue, sampled 200 to 210 days after intestinal transplant. The clonotype was recovered from a human patient who received an intestinal transplant, so some T cells may come from the graft donor. The chain combines TRBV7-2 with TRBJ2-7; 9 bases match TRBD1. For the CDR3, the DNA is TGTGCCAGCAGCTTATGGTCAGGGACAGGGTCGGGCGAGCAGTACTTC. This codes for CASSLWSGTGSGEQYF.